These 16 T cell receptor beta chains were sequenced from one sample in a study of shared clonotypes between healthy human individuals. TCRdb's table, derived via immunoSEQ multiplex PCR, lists solely in-frame clones and lacks some. The sample holds about 1 million clones; about 80% are singletons and the top ten take 1.4%. Input material: memory CD4+ T cells sorted from blood. Specified subset: CD45RA-negative fraction. The receptors were gathered from a man between 18 and 35 years old in good health.

This clone was seen once. The junction differs from germline at one of its ends, possibly a read error. The chain carries TRBV5-3 and TRBJ1-5; D is unresolved. TRBV5-3 carries the ORF label, with uncertain function. The CDR3 extends over 15 amino acids. CDR3 protein: CASSLEHGPRQPQHF. The CDR3 DNA reads TGTGCCAGCAGCTTGGAGCACGGTCCCCGGCAGCCCCAGCATTTT.

The chain couples TRBV7-2 to TRBJ2-7, with 8 positions matching TRBD2. The CDR3 length is 16 residues. Germline V CDR1 and CDR2: SGHTA, FQGNSA. The ends lost 2 bases at V and 0 bases at J; junction bases unmatched: 6. The CDR3 reads CASSLSSAGDSYEQYF. The CDR3 bases are TGTGCCAGCAGCTTATCTTCAGCGGGGGACTCCTACGAGCAGTACTTC.

The chain combines TRBV28 with TRBJ1-1, with D tentatively TRBD1 (6 bases). Deletions cut 2 bases from V and 5 bases from J, with 12 bases between. Germline-derived CDR1 and CDR2 are MDHEN and SYDVKM. The CDR3 contains 14 residues. Here the CDR3 DNA reads TGTGCCAGCAGTTTACCGACAGGAGATACTGAAGCTTTCTTT. Translated, it gives CASSLPTGDTEAFF.

This clone was counted a few times. This chain connects TRBV7-2 to TRBJ2-7; D is unresolved. Trimming pared 5 bases from V and 6 bases from J, leaving 8 bases between. The CDR3 is made up of 11 amino acids. Germline CDR1 SGHTA, CDR2 FQGNSA. CDR3 in amino acids: CASSGYGEQYF. In DNA, the CDR3 is TGTGCCAGCAGCGGATATGGCGAGCAGTACTTC.

The chain uses TRBV10-1 and TRBJ2-5, with D possibly matching TRBD2 (6 bases). The CDR3 consists of 13 residues. From germline, CDR1 is WNHNN and CDR2 SYGVQD (reference sequence). V shed 6 bases and J shed 4 bases, with 12 bases lying between them. CDR3 in DNA: TGCGCCAGCAGAGGCACGGAGGGAGAGACCCAGTACTTC. Amino acids: CASRGTEGETQYF.

This clone was counted only a few times. V and J are TRBV5-5 and TRBJ2-2; a possible D gene is TRBD1 (5 bases). With 4 bases removed from V and 9 bases from J, the gap between germline ends came to 13 bases. From germline, CDR1 is SGHKS and CDR2 YYEKEE (reference sequence). The CDR3 contains 13 residues. This CDR3 is CASSPRQSRELFF. CDR3 bases: TGTGCCAGCAGCCCCCGACAGTCACGGGAGCTGTTTTTT. Based on the CDR3 plus reference TRBV5-5 and TRBJ2-2, the full variable domain is DAGVTQSPTHLIKTRGQQVTLRCSPISGHKSVSWYQQVLGQGPQFIFQYYEKEERGRGNFPDRFSARQFPNYSSELNVNALLLGDSALYLCASSPRQSRELFFGEGSRLTVL.

The rearrangement joins TRBV29-1 to TRBJ2-1; D ambiguous. The germline gives CDR1 SQVTM, CDR2 ANQGSEA. Trimming stripped 2 bases from V and 0 bases from J, with 5 bases between. CDR3 length: 13 residues. As DNA, the CDR3 is TGCAGCGTTGAACAGGACTCCTACAATGAGCAGTTCTTC. Protein product: CSVEQDSYNEQFF.

This chain links TRBV14 with TRBJ2-7, with D perhaps TRBD2 (5 bases). CDR1 and CDR2 from the germline V gene are SGHDN and FVKESK. The V end was cut by 4 bases, the J end by 3 bases, with 19 bases between. The CDR3 length is 16 residues. The CDR3: CASSPLDGGQNYEQYF. CDR3 in DNA: TGTGCCAGCAGCCCCCTTGATGGCGGGCAAAACTACGAGCAGTACTTC.

This chain uses TRBV5-6 with TRBJ2-7; 7 positions agree with TRBD2. CDR1 SGHDT and CDR2 YYEEEE come from the germline V gene. V gave up 5 bases and J gave up 5 bases; unmatched junction bases: 16. There are 16 residues in the CDR3. The CDR3 DNA reads as TGTGCCAGCAGTGAAAGCGGGACCATGGTAGCCCACGAGCAGTACTTC. It encodes CASSESGTMVAHEQYF.

The V call is TRBV29-1, the J call TRBJ1-2, with TRBD1 matching over 9 bases. The germline V gene encodes CDR1 SQVTM and CDR2 ANQGSEA. The CDR3 length is 14 residues. Unmatched junction bases numbered 8, after V lost 7 bases and J lost 2 bases. This chain's CDR3 is CSAAGTGKNYGYTF. CDR3 sequence (DNA): TGCAGCGCTGCCGGGACAGGGAAAAACTATGGCTACACCTTC.

The chain joins TRBV11-2 to TRBJ1-4; D not certain. CDR1 SGHAT and CDR2 FQNNGV come from the germline V gene. The length of the CDR3 is 12 residues. Between the trimmed V and J ends, which lost 7 bases and 7 bases, there was a span of 10 bases. CDR3 loop: CASKPLGEKLFF. CDR3 sequence (DNA): TGTGCCAGCAAACCCCTAGGTGAAAAACTGTTTTTT. Complete variable domain (other parts from reference TRBV11-2 and TRBJ1-4): EAGVAQSPRYKIIEKRQSVAFWCNPISGHATLYWYQQILGQGPKLLIQFQNNGVVDDSQLPKDRFSAERLKGVDSTLKIQPAKLEDSAVYLCASKPLGEKLFFGSGTQLSVL.

The chain recombines TRBV27 with TRBJ2-6, with 7 positions matching TRBD2. The trim removed 3 bases at V and 0 bases at J, leaving 2 bases unmatched. CDR3 size: 16 residues. CDR1 is MNHEY, CDR2 SMNVEV, per germline (reference sequence). This CDR3 reads CASSFGGGSGANVLTF. CDR3 DNA: TGTGCCAGCAGTTTCGGCGGGGGCTCTGGGGCCAACGTCCTGACTTTC.

J is TRBJ1-4 and V is TRBV19; TRBD1 aligns across 7 bases. This CDR3 is 17 amino acids long. Germline V lookup: CDR1 LNHDA, CDR2 SQIVND (reference sequence). V gave up 3 bases and J gave up 5 bases; unmatched junction bases: 12. The CDR3 loop is CASSIGSRGPGNEKLFF. For the CDR3, the DNA is TGTGCCAGTAGTATTGGCTCGAGGGGGCCGGGAAATGAAAAACTGTTTTTT.

The chain recombines TRBV5-3 with TRBJ2-7; the match to TRBD2 covers 11 bases. TRBV5-3 is an ORF, with its function uncertain. CDR3 size: 15 residues. Trimming took 6 bases from V and 3 from J; bases not matched to a gene: 8. The CDR3 DNA follows: TGTGCCAGAAAATCTAGCGGGGGGTTTCACTACGAGCAGTACTTC. This gives the protein CARKSSGGFHYEQYF.

CDR3 in amino acids: CASSSTGRTEQYF. In DNA, the CDR3 is TGTGCCAGCAGCTCGACAGGGCGTACTGAGCAGTACTTC. The J gene is TRBJ2-7, the V gene TRBV7-6; 7 bases align to TRBD1. Germline V gene sequence: CDR1 SGHVS, CDR2 FNYEAQ. This CDR3 has 13 amino acids. J was trimmed by 7 bases and V by 4 bases; bases with no gene match: 7.

A single count supports this clone. The chain carries TRBV28 and TRBJ1-5, with D possibly being TRBD1 (5 bases). The CDR3 is 15 amino acids. V was shortened by 5 bases and J by 4 bases, with 15 bases between the two germline ends. The germline V gene encodes CDR1 MDHEN and CDR2 SYDVKM. CDR3 residues: CASSGRQLNNQPQHF. The CDR3 coding sequence is TGTGCCAGCAGTGGACGACAGCTGAATAATCAGCCCCAGCATTTT.